This T cell receptor (beta chain) was recorded in a study of cytomegalovirus exposure and HLA in healthy donors. Overall study findings and caveats: Later on, an analysis found that several of the most significant clusters appeared to be linked to common viral pathogens, which included parvovirus B19. Later on, an analysis showed TCR association rates differing by HLA locus, with DRB1 the most and HLA-C the fewest. A prior analysis recorded that most TCR beta V segments were productive about 87% or about 30% of the time. With high specificity and sensitivity, the classifier reportedly diagnosed cytomegalovirus status.

Trimming shortened V by 4 bases and J by 8 bases, and 8 bases separated the two germline ends. The CDR3 extends over 10 amino acids. Germline V gives CDR1 SQVTM, CDR2 ANQGSEA. Use of 60 Vbeta and 13 Jbeta primers characterized the PCR. The assay was immunoSEQ multiplex PCR, and TCRdb's table has in-frame clones only and misses some. The sample has 100,000 to 150,000 clones, around 80% seen once. As concerns this clone: Its antigen remains unidentified.

The receptor's source is a female donor in good health and CMV-seronegative. The rearrangement uses TRBV29-1 and TRBJ1-2; D remains ambiguous. The sample was PBMCs. CDR3 nucleotide sequence: TGCAGCGTTGGAGGGTACGGCTACACCTTC. It encodes CSVGGYGYTF. Together with reference TRBV29-1 and TRBJ1-2, the CDR3 gives the full variable domain: SAVISQKPSRDICQRGTSLTIQCQVDSQVTMMFWYRQQPGQSLTLIATANQGSEATYESGFVIDKFPISRPNLTFSTLTVSNMSPEDSSIYLCSVGGYGYTFGSGTRLTVV.